This T cell receptor beta chain appears in the sequencing data of a study of T cells after yellow fever vaccination. Points from the study as a whole: Across the CD4 and CD8 compartments, a small share of clonotypes was present in both. Clones that expanded after primary vaccination mostly reappeared after the booster (just under 98% CD4, approximately 85% CD8). Faster peaking, at day 5 versus 15, marked a secondary response that was weaker.

This CDR3 comprises 12 residues. Germline CDR1 is DFQATT and CDR2 is SNEGSKA (reference sequence). Deletions cut 5 bases from V and 4 bases from J, with 12 bases between. 5'RACE template switching added a universal primer site and UMIs to TCR cDNA. TCRdb analysed the 5' RACE reads with MiXCR anew, one entry per CDR3 protein. The sample holds approximately 260,000 distinct CDR3 sequences; under 15% are singletons and the top ten take 0.4% to 0.55%. With respect to this clonotype: Its antigen remains unidentified.

Sequencing was performed on CD4+ T cells sorted from PBMCs, taken 45 days after the yellow fever booster vaccination. This TCR came from a man aged 25 to 40 who received the YFV17D yellow fever vaccine. V and J are TRBV20-1 and TRBJ2-7; TRBD1 is a possible D gene (6 bases). CDR3: CSASTGEYEQYF. As DNA, the CDR3 is TGCAGTGCTTCGACAGGAGAGTACGAGCAGTACTTC.